The present TCR beta chain was sequenced within a study of blood T cells in healthy people across ages (dated by TCRdb to 2013 to 2016). Describing the broader study: In model experiments, template switching captured about one uniquely barcoded TCR beta cDNA molecule for every two T cells. The study measured age-related changes in TCR beta repertoire diversity using deep sequencing normalized with unique cDNA molecular identifiers. Donors were grouped into four age groups: young (average about 15 years), middle-aged (under 40), aged (about 59) and long-lived (less than 85). Two additional independent replicas of 1 million unique cDNA reads from the same blood draw were analyzed for two donors (one aged 18 to 30 and one aged 80 or older). To avoid experimental bias, donors of different ages were spread randomly across the sequencing lanes. Summary of the overall study and its limitations: The CMV infection status of donors was not known, potentially confounding age-related changes in expanded clonotypes. A strong correlation was found between observed TCR beta diversity and the percentage of naive T cells measured by flow cytometry. As age increased, observed TCR beta diversity per million T cells dropped in a roughly linear way, and a significant reduction was already evident by age roughly 40. Bulk unsorted PBMC profiling prevented conclusive comparison of naive and antigen-experienced compartments. Compared with the aged group, the long-lived group had more naive CD4+ T cells, fewer expanded clones and increased TCR diversity, a pattern suggesting age selection. Estimates of total diversity based on one million sequenced T cells were considered lower bounds and underestimates.

Remarks on this clonotype: No antigen is known for it. No qualities accompany the bases; no much larger clone lies one base away.

CDR1 and CDR2 are drawn from the germline V gene: SGDLS, YYNGEE. The CDR3 sequence holds 14 residues, the cysteine and phenylalanine included. Solely the CDR3 DNA is kept, with 42 bases framed from the first base. At the junction V is shortened by 2 bases and J by 1 base, with 9 bases in between. The donors were roughly 40 Caucasian individuals from Russia, aged 6 to 90 years, who were systemically healthy. Approximately 10 milliliters of peripheral blood were collected from each donor into EDTA-treated Vacutainer tubes. Ficoll-Paque density-gradient centrifugation was used to isolate PBMCs, with at least 6.5 million per sample. Total RNA, at least 5.5 micrograms per sample, was extracted from PBMCs with Trizol reagent. The percentages of naive CD45RAhigh/CD27high T cells were determined by flow cytometry on a PBMC aliquot from every donor. Library preparation used 5' RACE. A second PCR of roughly 7 to 11 cycles was run with a J-beta primer mix and a sample-barcoded 5' primer. A unique molecular identifier was introduced onto each TCR beta cDNA molecule by a template-switch 5' adaptor carrying 12 random nucleotides. At least 3 million CDR3-containing paired-end reads were obtained from each sample. All of the RNA was converted into first-strand cDNA using the Mint cDNA synthesis kit, with a TRBC-specific oligonucleotide serving as the primer. Following uracil-DNA glycosylase treatment, a first 18-cycle PCR with universal primers M1SS and BC2_uni_R was performed on all cDNA. Per the authors' processing: For normalization, 1 million high-quality reads were randomly selected from each sample, with every read carrying a distinct molecular identifier. Reads with shared molecular identifiers were discarded instead of being binned into consensus sequences. MiTCR, set to a Q25 quality threshold and the strictest error-elimination algorithm, was used for CDR3 identification, clonotype clustering and error correction. A nonparametric unseen species model using Euler transformation provided a lower-bound estimate of total TCR beta diversity. The public sequencing data were trimmed at Q25 with fastp and processed into clonotypes with MiXCR by TCRdb, which kept only in-frame beta chains. All rows with the same CDR3 protein become a single entry with the most common DNA and genes. The V and J calls were determined by TCRdb, not by the authors. The sample table lists fewer than 2 million distinct CDR3 sequences, around 42% of them with a count of one. The top ten clones comprise more than 20% of the sample.

Sequencing input: blood. The TCR sequence derives from a human donor in good health. This chain joins TRBV9 to TRBJ1-1; the D segment cannot be called with confidence. The nucleotide sequence is given as TGTGCCAGCAGCGTCCTTACGCAGAACACTGAAGCTTTCTTT. Its translation is CASSVLTQNTEAFF.